Below are 30 T cell receptor beta chains sequenced from a single sample in a study of cytomegalovirus exposure and HLA in healthy donors. It was with 60 Vbeta and 13 Jbeta primers that the PCR ran. Libraries were prepared by immunoSEQ multiplex PCR; TCRdb keeps only in-frame clonotypes and omits some of them. Altogether over 100,000 clones are present, approximately 60% being singletons, with the ten largest covering 2.2%. Material: PBMCs. These TCRs come from a woman in her twenties or thirties in good health and CMV-seronegative.

The rearrangement links TRBV2 to TRBJ1-1; D is perhaps TRBD1 (5 bases). The germline V gene has CDR1 SNHLY and CDR2 FYNNEI. The V end lost 10 bases, the J end lost 4 bases, and 10 bases lay between the germline ends. The CDR3 loop spans 11 amino acids. CDR3 nucleotides: TGTGCCACAAGGGGAGGCACTGAAGCTTTCTTT. It codes for CATRGGTEAFF.

Only a few counts were recorded for this clone. This chain connects TRBV28 to TRBJ2-7; perhaps TRBD1 as D (5 bases). The germline CDR1 and CDR2 sequences are MDHEN and SYDVKM. V lost 4 bases, J lost 4 bases, and 14 bases lay in between. The CDR3 runs to 14 residues. This chain's CDR3 is CASSWGPVGYEQYF. CDR3 nucleotide sequence: TGTGCCAGCAGTTGGGGCCCCGTGGGGTACGAGCAGTACTTC.

This clone was picked up a small number of times. This rearrangement joins TRBV2 to TRBJ2-2; D gene unclear. The ends were cut back, 5 bases at V and 7 bases at J, with 11 bases in the middle. Germline V gives CDR1 SNHLY, CDR2 FYNNEI. The CDR3 consists of 13 residues. The CDR3 bases are TGTGCCAGCAGTTTAACAGATGGCGGGGAGCTGTTTTTT. It specifies CASSLTDGGELFF.

The chain links TRBV15 to TRBJ1-3; D is possibly TRBD1 (6 bases). CDR3 length: 18 residues. Trimming took off 0 bases at V and 0 bases at J, with 15 bases between the two ends. The V gene's germline CDR1 is LNHNV and CDR2 YYDKDF (reference sequence). The CDR3 reads CATSRDLRGGRSGNTIYF. In DNA form, the CDR3 reads TGTGCCACCAGCAGAGATCTCAGAGGGGGTCGCTCTGGAAACACCATATATTTT.

DNA of the CDR3: TGTGCCAGCAGTGGGGGGGTCGAGGGGGCCAATGAGCAGTTCTTC. Its protein product is CASSGGVEGANEQFF. The rearrangement links TRBV6-1 to TRBJ2-1, with D tentatively TRBD1 (7 bases). The germline V and J ends were trimmed by 4 bases and 6 bases, with 16 bases remaining between them. Per germline, CDR1 MNHNS and CDR2 SASEGT. The CDR3 is 15 amino acids.

The chain joins TRBV7-9 to TRBJ1-1; D is uncertain. Germline CDR1 and CDR2: SEHNR and FQNEAQ (reference sequence). V shed 1 base and J shed 9 bases, with 6 bases lying between them. The CDR3 is made up of 11 amino acids. The CDR3 loop reads CASSLGEKAFF. In nucleotides, the CDR3 is TGTGCCAGCAGCTTAGGGGAGAAAGCTTTCTTT.

The chain has TRBV6-1 and TRBJ2-5; perhaps TRBD2 as D (7 bases). The DNA end lines up better with TRBJ2-7; the J call may be wrong. CDR3 length equals 15 residues. CDR1 MNHNS and CDR2 SASEGT come from the germline V gene. This chain's CDR3 is CASSEMAGASYEQYF. The CDR3 nucleotides read TGTGCCAGCAGTGAAATGGCGGGGGCCTCCTACGAGCAGTACTTC.

This clone was picked up one time. This chain uses TRBV7-3 with TRBJ2-5; TRBD2 agrees at 7 bases. The junction had 0 bases not matched to a gene; V was cut back by 1 base and J by 4 bases. The CDR3 consists of 13 residues. In germline, CDR1 is SGHTA, CDR2 FQGTGA. CDR3: CASSLRGGETQYF. CDR3 nucleotides: TGTGCCAGCAGCTTAAGGGGGGGAGAGACCCAGTACTTC. The entire variable domain, with the rest obtained from reference TRBV7-3 and TRBJ2-5, is as follows: GAGVSQTPSNKVTEKGKYVELRCDPISGHTALYWYRQSLGQGPEFLIYFQGTGAADDSGLPNDRFFAVRPEGSVSTLKIQRTERGDSAVYLCASSLRGGETQYFGPGTRLLVL.

V gene TRBV11-1 combines with J gene TRBJ2-7; 9 bases are shared with TRBD1. Germline assignment: CDR1 SGHAT and CDR2 FQDESV (reference sequence). Trimming removed 3 bases from V and 7 bases from J; junction bases left unmatched: 10. The CDR3 is 15 residues long. The CDR3 loop reads CASSFVGTGFGEQYF. The CDR3 region has the DNA TGTGCCAGCAGCTTCGTTGGGACAGGGTTTGGAGAGCAGTACTTC.

This chain uses TRBV5-1 with TRBJ1-2; 7 bases are shared with TRBD1. The V segment lost 3 bases and the J segment 0 bases; nucleotides outside the gene matches: 5. Per the germline V gene, CDR1 is SGHRS and CDR2 is YFSETQ. This CDR3 contains 15 residues. CDR3 in DNA: TGCGCCAGCAGCTCAACCGGGACAGCTAACTATGGCTACACCTTC. It yields the protein CASSSTGTANYGYTF.

V usage is TRBV6-6 and J usage is TRBJ2-1; D is perhaps TRBD1 (5 bases). The CDR3 runs 14 residues. V lost 6 bases to trimming and J lost 5 bases, with 14 bases between them. Germline CDR1 reads MNHNY; CDR2 reads SVGAGI (reference sequence). DNA for the CDR3: TGTGCCAGCAGCCCGCCAGGGCTGAACAATGAGCAGTTCTTC. Translated, it gives CASSPPGLNNEQFF.

CDR3 coding DNA: TGCAGCGTCTCGACTAGCATCTCCTACGAGCAGTACTTC. It yields the protein CSVSTSISYEQYF. J is TRBJ2-7 and V is TRBV29-1, with 7 bases matching TRBD2. This CDR3 comprises 13 residues. Germline V gene sequence: CDR1 SQVTM, CDR2 ANQGSEA. Trimming cost V 6 bases and J 0 bases; bases outside gene matches: 5.

This clone showed up just a few times. The V call is TRBV7-9, the J call TRBJ2-7; D might be TRBD2 (5 bases). V was cut by 5 bases and J by 6 bases, with 11 bases left in between. The CDR3 contains 12 residues. Germline V CDR1 and CDR2: SEHNR, FQNEAQ (reference sequence). DNA of the CDR3: TGTGCCAGCAGCAAACTAGAGTCCGAGCAGTACTTC. The encoded protein is CASSKLESEQYF.

This rearrangement joins TRBV12-5 to TRBJ1-2; D is unclear. Per germline, CDR1 LGHNT and CDR2 FRNRAP. Trimming removed 5 bases at V and 6 bases at J, with 16 bases between. The CDR3 loop spans 14 amino acids. The CDR3 protein is CASGPGASFHGYTF. For the CDR3, the DNA is TGTGCTAGTGGTCCGGGTGCCAGCTTCCATGGCTACACCTTC.

The V call is TRBV19, the J call TRBJ2-7; D gene uncertain. The CDR3 extends over 11 amino acids. V lost 2 bases, J lost 6 bases, and 5 bases lay in between. Per germline, CDR1 LNHDA and CDR2 SQIVND (reference sequence). For the CDR3, the DNA is TGTGCCAGTAGTATACTCGGCGAGCAGTACTTC. Amino acid sequence: CASSILGEQYF.

The rearrangement uses TRBV7-2 and TRBJ2-5; 11 bases fit TRBD2. The J segment lost 2 bases and the V segment lost 2 bases, leaving 10 bases of the junction unmatched. This CDR3 is 18 amino acids long. Germline CDR1 reads SGHTA; CDR2 reads FQGNSA. CDR3 sequence (DNA): TGTGCCAGCAGCTTACTAGCGGGAGGAGGAGGAGGGCAAGAGACCCAGTACTTC. This translates into CASSLLAGGGGGQETQYF.

The chain joins TRBV7-9 to TRBJ2-1; weak D call: TRBD1 (5 bases). The CDR3 has 15 residues. Trimming removed 2 bases at V and 3 bases at J, with 11 bases between. Germline CDR1 reads SEHNR; CDR2 reads FQNEAQ (reference sequence). DNA for the CDR3: TGTGCCAGCAGCTTACAGGGCCCCTTCTACAATGAGCAGTTCTTC. It codes for CASSLQGPFYNEQFF.

The rearrangement joins TRBV7-6 to TRBJ2-3, with D maybe TRBD1 (6 bases). The CDR3 is 14 residues long. Trimming took off 5 bases at V and 1 base at J, with 10 bases between the two ends. Per germline, CDR1 SGHVS and CDR2 FNYEAQ. The chain's CDR3 is CASSRRTGTDTQYF. The DNA of the CDR3 is TGTGCCAGCAGCCGAAGGACAGGCACAGATACGCAGTATTTT.

V is TRBV5-6 and J is TRBJ1-6; 7 nucleotides agree with TRBD1. This CDR3 region has 16 residues. V shed 4 bases and J 7 bases; nucleotides not matched to a gene: 11. The germline V gene has CDR1 SGHDT and CDR2 YYEEEE. The DNA for the CDR3 is TGTGCCAGCAGCCCCCTAACAGGGGCAACGAATTCACCCCTCCACTTT. Translating it yields CASSPLTGATNSPLHF.

The chain has TRBV28 and TRBJ2-7; D remains unclear. Germline V gene data show CDR1 as MDHEN and CDR2 as SYDVKM. There are 11 residues in the CDR3. Trimming shortened V by 6 bases and J by 2 bases, and 5 bases separated the two germline ends. The CDR3: CASSLTYEQYF. The CDR3 nucleotides are TGTGCCAGCAGCCTAACCTACGAGCAGTACTTC.

The table lists this clone with a count of one. The rearrangement links TRBV14 to TRBJ1-1; D may be TRBD1 (5 bases). Trimming took 4 bases from V and 3 from J, leaving 21 bases between them. The CDR3 consists of 17 residues. Germline CDR1 and CDR2: SGHDN and FVKESK. In nucleotides, the CDR3 is TGTGCCAGCAGCCCGGACATTCTCTCAACGGGTCACACTGAAGCTTTCTTT. This translates into CASSPDILSTGHTEAFF.

This chain connects TRBV5-1 to TRBJ2-1; 7 bases are a match to TRBD2. CDR1 is SGHRS, CDR2 YFSETQ, per germline. Trimming cost V 3 bases and J 8 bases; bases outside gene matches: 2. The CDR3 loop spans 12 amino acids. CDR3 nucleotides: TGCGCCAGCAGCTCTGGACTAGATGAGCAGTTCTTC. The encoded protein is CASSSGLDEQFF. The full variable domain, rest sourced from reference TRBV5-1 and TRBJ2-1, is KAGVTQTPRYLIKTRGQQVTLSCSPISGHRSVSWYQQTPGQGLQFLFEYFSETQRNKGNFPGRFSGRQFSNSRSEMNVSTLELGDSALYLCASSSGLDEQFFGPGTRLTVL.

This chain links TRBV18 with TRBJ2-1; 7 nucleotides match TRBD1. There are 15 residues in the CDR3. Unmatched junction bases numbered 3, after V lost 3 bases and J lost 1 base. Per the germline V gene, CDR1 is KGHSH and CDR2 is LQKENI. CDR3 nucleotides: TGTGCCAGCTCACCCTCCAGGGGGTCCTACAATGAGCAGTTCTTC. It yields the protein CASSPSRGSYNEQFF. The full variable domain, with the rest looked up from reference TRBV18 and TRBJ2-1, is NAGVMQNPRHLVRRRGQEARLRCSPMKGHSHVYWYRQLPEEGLKFMVYLQKENIIDESGMPKERFSAEFPKEGPSILRIQQVVRGDSAAYFCASSPSRGSYNEQFFGPGTRLTVL.

The genes are TRBV5-1 and TRBJ2-2, with 12 bases that match TRBD2. The germline gives CDR1 SGHRS, CDR2 YFSETQ. The CDR3 extends over 16 amino acids. Trimming took 4 bases from V and 4 from J; bases not matched to a gene: 5. The CDR3 nucleotides read TGCGCCAGCAGCGAACGGACTAGCGGGACCACCGGGGAGCTGTTTTTT. As protein: CASSERTSGTTGELFF.

This clone was found a few times. V is TRBV30 and J is TRBJ2-5; a possible D gene is TRBD2 (6 bases). Trimming stripped 2 bases from V and 4 bases from J, with 20 bases between. The CDR3 is 16 residues long. Germline V gene sequence: CDR1 GTSNPN, CDR2 SVGIG (reference sequence). CDR3: CAWSRLATRGRETQYF. Here the CDR3 DNA reads TGTGCCTGGAGTCGGCTAGCGACGAGGGGTCGAGAGACCCAGTACTTC.

The J gene is TRBJ2-5, the V gene TRBV7-2, with 7 nucleotides matching TRBD2. Trimming cost V 4 bases and J 4 bases; bases outside gene matches: 12. In germline, CDR1 is SGHTA, CDR2 FQGNSA. This CDR3 is 16 amino acids long. In nucleotides, the CDR3 is TGTGCCAGCAGCTACGGGACTAACCGGAGAGGAGAGACCCAGTACTTC. Its translation: CASSYGTNRRGETQYF. Complete variable domain (other parts from reference TRBV7-2 and TRBJ2-5): GAGVSQSPSNKVTEKGKDVELRCDPISGHTALYWYRQSLGQGLEFLIYFQGNSAPDKSGLPSDRFSAERTGGSVSTLTIQRTQQEDSAVYLCASSYGTNRRGETQYFGPGTRLLVL.

There are a few counts of this clone. The chain carries TRBV5-1 and TRBJ1-6, with a weak D call TRBD1 (6 bases). This CDR3 has 17 residues. In germline, CDR1 is SGHRS, CDR2 YFSETQ. V lost 4 bases, J lost 4 bases, and 18 bases lay in between. The CDR3 sequence is CASSPDRITNYNSPLHF. The CDR3 DNA follows: TGCGCCAGCAGCCCTGACAGGATTACTAATTATAATTCACCCCTCCACTTT. Looking up the rest from reference TRBV5-1 and TRBJ1-6 gives the full variable domain: KAGVTQTPRYLIKTRGQQVTLSCSPISGHRSVSWYQQTPGQGLQFLFEYFSETQRNKGNFPGRFSGRQFSNSRSEMNVSTLELGDSALYLCASSPDRITNYNSPLHFGNGTRLTVT.

This chain links TRBV4-3 with TRBJ1-2; 7 nucleotides align to TRBD1. V was clipped by 4 bases and J by 6 bases; unmatched bases: 8. This CDR3 is built from 14 residues. Germline V gene lookup returns CDR1 LGHNA and CDR2 YSLEER. The CDR3 loop reads CASSRVIGGDGYTF. The CDR3 DNA reads TGCGCCAGCAGCCGAGTTATAGGGGGCGATGGCTACACCTTC.

The CDR3 reads CASSPQRDSYEQYF. The CDR3 DNA reads as TGTGCCAGCAGCCCACAGCGGGACTCCTACGAGCAGTACTTC. The chain is built from TRBV6-5 and TRBJ2-7; TRBD2 matches at 7 bases. Germline V lookup: CDR1 MNHEY, CDR2 SVGAGI. The CDR3 has 14 amino acids. Losses at the gene ends were 6 bases for V and 0 bases for J; bases not matched to a gene: 5.

The sample holds a few counts of this clone. J is TRBJ1-4 and V is TRBV10-3, with 7 bases aligning to TRBD1. V trimming: 7 bases; J trimming: 4 bases; junction bases outside the gene matches: 9. The germline V gene encodes CDR1 ENHRY and CDR2 SYGVKD. The CDR3 sequence is 15 residues long. CDR3 amino acids: CAIKDSTGNNEKLFF. The DNA of the CDR3 is TGTGCCATCAAGGACTCGACAGGGAATAATGAAAAACTGTTTTTT.